The 22 T cell receptor beta chains presented below share a single source sample, sequenced in a study of shared clonotypes between healthy human individuals. TCRdb's table, derived via immunoSEQ multiplex PCR, lists solely in-frame clones and lacks some. The table includes about 960,000 clones, around 80% detected once. Sequencing input: memory CD4+ T cells sorted from blood. Subset: CD45RA-negative fraction. The receptors here all came from a man aged 18 to 35 in good health.

This rearrangement joins TRBV2 to TRBJ2-6; perhaps TRBD1 as D (6 bases). CDR1 is SNHLY and CDR2 is FYNNEI in the germline V gene. Trimming took 3 bases from V and 0 from J, leaving 12 bases between them. The CDR3 has 17 residues. Here the CDR3 reads CASSEAGDTSGANVLTF. CDR3 in DNA: TGTGCCAGCAGTGAGGCAGGGGATACCTCTGGGGCCAACGTCCTGACTTTC. Combining the CDR3 with reference TRBV2 and TRBJ2-6 gives the whole variable domain EPEVTQTPSHQVTQMGQEVILRCVPISNHLYFYWYRQILGQKVEFLVSFYNNEISEKSEIFDDQFSVERPDGSNFTLKIRSTKLEDSAMYFCASSEAGDTSGANVLTFGAGSRLTVL.

The V gene is TRBV5-1, the J gene TRBJ1-2; 7 nucleotides align to TRBD1. This CDR3 is built from 14 residues. V gave up 4 bases and J gave up 6 bases; unmatched junction bases: 9. Germline V gives CDR1 SGHRS, CDR2 YFSETQ. The CDR3 sequence: CASSLGQARDGYTF. In nucleotides, the CDR3 is TGCGCCAGCAGCCTAGGACAGGCCCGCGATGGCTACACCTTC.

The chain has TRBV18 and TRBJ1-4; perhaps TRBD1 as D (5 bases). Germline loops: CDR1 KGHSH, CDR2 LQKENI. This CDR3 has 15 amino acids. The V gene lost 5 bases and the J gene lost 10 bases, with 20 bases spanning the gap. The CDR3 sequence: CASSAMGPTKGKLFF. CDR3 sequence (DNA): TGTGCCAGCTCAGCGATGGGACCTACTAAGGGAAAACTGTTTTTT.

This chain uses TRBV4-1 with TRBJ1-4, with a tentative D call TRBD1 (6 bases). This CDR3 region has 15 residues. Germline loops: CDR1 MGHRA, CDR2 YSYEKL. The V end lost 4 bases, the J end lost 0 bases, and 9 bases lay between the germline ends. The CDR3 DNA follows: TGCGCCAGCAGCCCCAACAGGGCAACTAATGAAAAACTGTTTTTT. This gives the protein CASSPNRATNEKLFF.

As regards this clone: The sample contains more than one DNA sequence encoding this CDR3. The chain has TRBV9 and TRBJ2-3; D gene uncertain. V was trimmed by 0 bases and J by 5 bases, leaving 7 bases between them. Looked up from germline, CDR1 is SGDLS and CDR2 is YYNGEE. CDR3 size: 13 residues. The CDR3 DNA reads as TGTGCCAGCAGCGTAGGAGGCAGAGATACGCAGTATTTT. It is translated as CASSVGGRDTQYF.

The chain carries TRBV14 and TRBJ2-1; 7 nucleotides align to TRBD2. The CDR3 has 16 amino acids. Germline values: CDR1 SGHDN, CDR2 FVKESK. The ends lost 7 bases at V and 3 bases at J; junction bases unmatched: 12. CDR3 coding DNA: TGTGCCAGCACCCCGGGGGGAAGAGGGGTCTACAATGAGCAGTTCTTC. Protein: CASTPGGRGVYNEQFF.

In the case of this clone: It may be a read error: a sequence one base away is much more abundant. This sample includes further DNA sequences coding for the same CDR3. The genes are TRBV25-1 and TRBJ2-5; the D gene is possibly TRBD2 (5 bases). The germline V gene has CDR1 MGHDK and CDR2 SYGVNS. This CDR3 region has 14 residues. The CDR3 spells CASAPHGVEETQYF. As DNA, the CDR3 is TGTGCAAGCGCACCCCACGGGGTCGAAGAGACCCAGTACTTC.

This clone was observed a few times. The V and J genes are TRBV6-4 and TRBJ1-6, with no clear D. This CDR3 is built from 13 residues. Looked up from germline, CDR1 is MRHNA and CDR2 is SNTAGT. Trimming pared 2 bases from V and 9 bases from J, leaving 8 bases between. The CDR3 region is CASSDTLASPLHF. In nucleotides, the CDR3 is TGTGCCAGCAGTGACACTCTTGCTTCACCCCTCCACTTT.

CDR3 in amino acids: CASSSRGSYEQYF. The CDR3 region has the DNA TGTGCCAGCAGCTCCCGGGGCTCCTACGAGCAGTACTTC. The chain recombines TRBV11-2 with TRBJ2-7; tentatively, D is TRBD2 (5 bases). V was pared by 4 bases and J by 0 bases, with 7 bases between. The CDR3 contains 13 residues. Germline V gives CDR1 SGHAT, CDR2 FQNNGV.

The J gene is TRBJ1-1, the V gene TRBV28; D not certain. Germline CDR1 MDHEN, CDR2 SYDVKM. The CDR3 spans 13 residues. The ends were cut back, 4 bases at V and 1 base at J, with 7 bases in the middle. Here the CDR3 reads CASSYSKNTEAFF. In nucleotides, the CDR3 is TGTGCCAGCAGTTACTCCAAGAACACTGAAGCTTTCTTT.

The chain employs TRBV5-1 and TRBJ2-5; 9 nucleotides line up with TRBD2. Germline CDR1 is SGHRS and CDR2 is YFSETQ. CDR3 length: 17 amino acids. V trimming: 0 bases; J trimming: 3 bases; junction bases outside the gene matches: 9. The CDR3 nucleotides are TGCGCCAGCAGCTTGGCAGGGACTAGCTCCAGGAAAGAGACCCAGTACTTC. Its translation is CASSLAGTSSRKETQYF.

This chain links TRBV5-4 with TRBJ2-7, with D maybe TRBD1 (6 bases). The CDR3 totals 15 residues. Germline values: CDR1 SGHNT, CDR2 YYREEE (reference sequence). Trimming stripped 2 bases from V and 7 bases from J, with 19 bases between. CDR3 protein: CASSLGQGRTDEQYF. The CDR3 DNA reads TGTGCCAGCAGCTTAGGGCAGGGGAGAACGGATGAGCAGTACTTC. Supplemented by reference TRBV5-4 and TRBJ2-7, the full variable domain reads ETGVTQSPTHLIKTRGQQVTLRCSSQSGHNTVSWYQQALGQGPQFIFQYYREEENGRGNFPPRFSGLQFPNYSSELNVNALELDDSALYLCASSLGQGRTDEQYFGPGTRLTVT.

The CDR3 reads CSSGSNFYEQYF. The CDR3 nucleotides read TGCAGCTCCGGGTCGAACTTCTACGAGCAGTACTTC. This chain connects TRBV29-1 to TRBJ2-7; D unresolved. The CDR3 covers 12 residues. V dropped 8 bases and J dropped 3 bases, with 14 bases sitting between them. Germline CDR1 reads SQVTM; CDR2 reads ANQGSEA.

This clone came up a few times. J is TRBJ2-6 and V is TRBV19; no clear D. Germline CDR1 is LNHDA and CDR2 is SQIVND (reference sequence). This CDR3 has 13 amino acids. V was clipped by 7 bases and J by 2 bases, with 6 bases between them. CDR3 in amino acids: CASNSAGANVLTF. CDR3 DNA: TGTGCCAGTAACAGTGCTGGGGCCAACGTCCTGACTTTC.

The V gene is TRBV18, the J gene TRBJ2-6, with 9 bases matching TRBD1. V was clipped by 3 bases and J by 0 bases; unmatched bases: 9. The CDR3 is 19 amino acids. Germline V lookup: CDR1 KGHSH, CDR2 LQKENI. The CDR3: CASSPLPGQGNSGANVLTF. CDR3 coding DNA: TGTGCCAGCTCACCCTTACCGGGACAGGGAAACTCTGGGGCCAACGTCCTGACTTTC.

The chain couples TRBV18 to TRBJ2-2, with 8 bases fitting TRBD2. This CDR3 is built from 15 residues. Trimming removed 2 bases from V and 7 bases from J; junction bases left unmatched: 6. Germline loops: CDR1 KGHSH, CDR2 LQKENI. This CDR3 reads CASSPTAGDLGELFF. The CDR3, as DNA: TGTGCCAGCTCACCAACAGCGGGGGATCTCGGGGAGCTGTTTTTT. The whole variable domain, filled in from reference TRBV18 and TRBJ2-2, reads NAGVMQNPRHLVRRRGQEARLRCSPMKGHSHVYWYRQLPEEGLKFMVYLQKENIIDESGMPKERFSAEFPKEGPSILRIQQVVRGDSAAYFCASSPTAGDLGELFFGEGSRLTVL.

This clone was observed a handful of times. V is TRBV30 and J is TRBJ1-1; 9 bases map to TRBD1. Germline values: CDR1 GTSNPN, CDR2 SVGIG (reference sequence). The CDR3 length is 13 residues. The junction had 7 bases not matched to a gene; V was cut back by 6 bases and J by 5 bases. The chain's CDR3 is CACGQGIGTEAFF. The DNA for the CDR3 is TGTGCCTGTGGACAGGGGATAGGAACTGAAGCTTTCTTT.

This chain links TRBV28 with TRBJ2-5, with D maybe TRBD2 (5 bases). This CDR3 is 15 amino acids long. Germline assignment: CDR1 MDHEN and CDR2 SYDVKM. V gave up 4 bases and J gave up 3 bases, with 15 bases separating them. CDR3 coding DNA: TGTGCCAGCAGTTCCCCGGAGGCGAGTAAAGAGACCCAGTACTTC. This gives the protein CASSSPEASKETQYF. The entire variable domain, with the rest obtained from reference TRBV28 and TRBJ2-5, is as follows: DVKVTQSSRYLVKRTGEKVFLECVQDMDHENMFWYRQDPGLGLRLIYFSYDVKMKEKGDIPEGYSVSREKKERFSLILESASTNQTSMYLCASSSPEASKETQYFGPGTRLLVL.

The genes are TRBV6-5 and TRBJ1-2; 8 nucleotides agree with TRBD1. CDR3 length: 15 amino acids. The germline gives CDR1 MNHEY, CDR2 SVGAGI. V shed 6 bases, J shed 8 bases, and the junction held 14 bases outside the gene matches. In DNA, the CDR3 is TGTGCCAGCAGCTCCCCGGGACAGGTTGAAAGGGGCTACACCTTC. Translation gives CASSSPGQVERGYTF.

The chain recombines TRBV7-9 with TRBJ2-2; D gene unclear. CDR1 is SEHNR and CDR2 is FQNEAQ in the germline V gene (reference sequence). This CDR3 comprises 14 residues. The germline V and J ends were trimmed by 8 bases and 1 base, with 11 bases remaining between them. The CDR3: CASLPDGNTGELFF. In DNA, the CDR3 is TGTGCCAGCCTCCCAGACGGGAACACCGGGGAGCTGTTTTTT.

This clone occurred once. The gene calls are TRBV2 and TRBJ2-5, with 8 bases fitting TRBD2. This CDR3 is 14 amino acids long. CDR1 is SNHLY, CDR2 FYNNEI, per germline. The V segment lost 4 bases and the J segment 4 bases; nucleotides outside the gene matches: 5. The CDR3 sequence is CASSGRSGRETQYF. The CDR3 DNA sequence: TGTGCCAGCAGTGGACGAAGCGGGAGAGAGACCCAGTACTTC. Full variable domain (outside the CDR3, taken from reference TRBV2 and TRBJ2-5): EPEVTQTPSHQVTQMGQEVILRCVPISNHLYFYWYRQILGQKVEFLVSFYNNEISEKSEIFDDQFSVERPDGSNFTLKIRSTKLEDSAMYFCASSGRSGRETQYFGPGTRLLVL.

This sequence joins TRBV7-2 and TRBJ2-2; TRBD2 matches 9 bases. CDR1 is SGHTA and CDR2 is FQGNSA in the germline V gene. The CDR3 sequence is 15 residues long. Trimming at V came to 5 bases and at J to 3 bases, leaving 4 bases not matched to a gene. CDR3 loop: CASSPRGGDTGELFF. The CDR3 bases are TGTGCCAGCAGCCCACGCGGGGGGGACACCGGGGAGCTGTTTTTT.